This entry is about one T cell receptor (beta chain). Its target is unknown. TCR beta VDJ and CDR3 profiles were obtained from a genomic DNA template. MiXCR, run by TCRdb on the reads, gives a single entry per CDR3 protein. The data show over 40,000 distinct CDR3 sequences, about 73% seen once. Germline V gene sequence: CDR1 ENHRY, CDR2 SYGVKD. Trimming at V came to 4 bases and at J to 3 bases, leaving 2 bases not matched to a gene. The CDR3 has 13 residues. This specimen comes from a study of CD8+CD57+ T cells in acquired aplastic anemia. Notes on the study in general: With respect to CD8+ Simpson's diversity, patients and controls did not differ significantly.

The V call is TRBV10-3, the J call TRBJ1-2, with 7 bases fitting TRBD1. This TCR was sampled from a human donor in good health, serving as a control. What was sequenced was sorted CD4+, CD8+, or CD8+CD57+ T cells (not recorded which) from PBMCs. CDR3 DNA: TGTGCCATCAGTGGAGGGGGCGACTATGGCTACACCTTC. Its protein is CAISGGGDYGYTF.